The 5 T cell receptor beta chains reported below all come from one sample, sequenced in a study of low-dose radiotherapy and immunotherapy resistance in tumors. Regarding time point: before trial treatment. TRAV- and TRBV-specific primers primed first-strand cDNA, covering alpha and beta chains. TCRs underwent 15 to 25 PCR cycles of amplification with a constant-region primer and V-primer adapter. TCRdb fed the reads into MiXCR, producing one record per CDR3 protein. Among about 60,000 distinct CDR3 sequences, about 25% were seen once, and the ten largest hold approximately 5.4%. The sequencing here drew on PBMCs, taken before treatment. The receptors come from a male donor with prostate cancer.

This clonotype occurred many times. J is TRBJ2-3 and V is TRBV7-2, with D perhaps being TRBD1 or TRBD2 (5 bases each). The CDR3 is 14 residues long. The germline V and J ends were trimmed by 3 bases and 8 bases, with 15 bases remaining between them. Germline assignment: CDR1 SGHTA and CDR2 FQGNSA. This chain's CDR3 is CASSLTILGGTQYF. CDR3 DNA sequence: TGTGCCAGCAGCTTGACCATACTTGGGGGTACGCAGTATTTT.

Only one count was recorded for this clonotype. The genes are TRBV2 and TRBJ2-6; 8 bases fit TRBD2. Germline CDR1 reads SNHLY; CDR2 reads FYNNEI. V shed 4 bases, J shed 0 bases, and the junction held 5 bases outside the gene matches. This CDR3 is built from 17 residues. The CDR3 coding sequence is TGTGCCAGCAGTGTGGGACTAGGGGGCTCTGGGGCCAACGTCCTGACTTTC. Translation gives CASSVGLGGSGANVLTF.

This clonotype was found many times. The chain uses TRBV12-3 or TRBV12-4 and TRBJ1-5, with D unclear. Trimming shortened V by 4 bases and J by 6 bases, and 7 bases separated the two germline ends. The CDR3 consists of 12 residues. The CDR3, as DNA: TGTGCCAGCAGTTATTGGGGTCAGCCCCAGCATTTT. Translation: CASSYWGQPQHF.

The chain is built from TRBV5-1 and TRBJ2-1; 7 bases are shared with TRBD1. The V segment lost 2 bases and the J segment 0 bases; nucleotides outside the gene matches: 8. The V gene's germline CDR1 is SGHRS and CDR2 YFSETQ. The CDR3 sequence is 17 residues long. The CDR3 nucleotides are TGCGCCAGCAGCTTAACAGGGGTTCAATACTCCTACAATGAGCAGTTCTTC. This translates into CASSLTGVQYSYNEQFF.

The sample holds one count of this clonotype. The chain has TRBV5-1 and TRBJ2-6; D remains ambiguous. CDR1 is SGHRS, CDR2 YFSETQ, per germline. V lost 0 bases to trimming and J lost 4 bases, with 11 bases between them. CDR3 length equals 16 residues. In DNA, the CDR3 is TGCGCCAGCAGCTTGGAGGAAGGGTACGGGGCCAACGTCCTGACTTTC. Translated, it gives CASSLEEGYGANVLTF.